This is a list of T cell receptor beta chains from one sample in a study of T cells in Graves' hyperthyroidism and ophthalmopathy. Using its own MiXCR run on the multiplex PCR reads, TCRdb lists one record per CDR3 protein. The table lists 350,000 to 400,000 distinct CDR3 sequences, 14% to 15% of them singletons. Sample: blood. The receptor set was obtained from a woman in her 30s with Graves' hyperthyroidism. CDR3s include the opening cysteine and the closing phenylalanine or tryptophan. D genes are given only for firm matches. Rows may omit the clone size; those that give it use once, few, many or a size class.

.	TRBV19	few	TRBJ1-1	TGTGCCAGTAGTATAGACCTGGGGGCGAACACTGAAGCTTTCTTT	CASSIDLGANTEAFF
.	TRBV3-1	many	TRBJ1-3	TGTGCCAGCAGCCAAGTAGGCGGGGGGCATTCCTCTGGAAACACCATATATTTT	CASSQVGGGHSSGNTIYF
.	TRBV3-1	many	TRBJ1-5	TGTGCCAGCAGCCAAGTACAGGGCTACCAGCCCCAGCATTTT	CASSQVQGYQPQHF
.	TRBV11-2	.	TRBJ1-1	TGTGCCAGCAGCTTTGGGGACAAAGCTTTCTTT	CASSFGDKAFF
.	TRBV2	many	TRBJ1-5	TGTGCCAGCAGTGATTCGGGACAGCCCCAGCATTTT	CASSDSGQPQHF
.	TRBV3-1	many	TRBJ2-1	TGTGCCAGCAGCCAAGCAAGGACTAATCTTGAGTTCTTC	CASSQARTNLEFF
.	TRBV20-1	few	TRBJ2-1	TGCAGTGTAATCCGGGCCACGGGGGTCGCCTACAATGAGCAGTTCTTC	CSVIRATGVAYNEQFF
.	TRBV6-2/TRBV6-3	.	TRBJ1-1	TGTGCCAGCAGTTGGGACGGGAGCACTGAAGCTTTCTTT	CASSWDGSTEAFF
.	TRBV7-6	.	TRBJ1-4	TGTGCCAGCAGCCTGGGGGCGGGGTTCCTTAATGAAAAACTGTTTTTT	CASSLGAGFLNEKLFF
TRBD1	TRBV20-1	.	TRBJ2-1	TGCAGTGCTACTCAGGGGGCGGTAATGAATGAGCAGTTCTTC	CSATQGAVMNEQFF
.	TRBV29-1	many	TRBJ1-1	TGCAGCGCCACGCGGATGAACACTGAAGCTTTCTTT	CSATRMNTEAFF
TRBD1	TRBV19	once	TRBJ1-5	TGTGCCAGTAGTGTCTGGACAGGGGCACCTAGCAATCAGCCCCAGCATTTT	CASSVWTGAPSNQPQHF
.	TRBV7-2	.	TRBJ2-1	TGTGCCAGCAGCTGGGGGCCTAGCCCGCCCAATGAGCAGTTCTTC	CASSWGPSPPNEQFF
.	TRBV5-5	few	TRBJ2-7	TGTGCCAGCAGCTTGTGGGGCAGGGAAGACGAGCAGTACTTC	CASSLWGREDEQYF
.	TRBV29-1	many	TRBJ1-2	TGCAGCGCCCAGAGAGGGGGGATCTATGGCTACACCTTC	CSAQRGGIYGYTF
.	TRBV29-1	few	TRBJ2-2	TGCAGCGCTCTAGAGGGGGGCACCGGGGAGCTGTTTTTT	CSALEGGTGELFF
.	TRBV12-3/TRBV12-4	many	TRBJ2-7	TGTGCCAGCAGTTTCAGTGGGCGGGACTCCTACGAGCAGTACTTC	CASSFSGRDSYEQYF
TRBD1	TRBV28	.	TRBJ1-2	TGTGCCAGCAGCTTACTTGGGACAGGGATCGGAAGCTATGGCTACACCTTC	CASSLLGTGIGSYGYTF
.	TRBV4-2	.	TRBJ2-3	TGTGCCAGCAGGCTAAGTGGAGGAACAGATACGCAGTATTTT	CASRLSGGTDTQYF
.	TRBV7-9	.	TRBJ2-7	TGTGCCAGCAGCAATGACAGGACCGACTACGAGCAGTACTTC	CASSNDRTDYEQYF
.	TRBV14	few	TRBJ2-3	TGTGCCAGCAGCCAAGGCACCATCAGGACAGATACGCAGTATTTT	CASSQGTIRTDTQYF
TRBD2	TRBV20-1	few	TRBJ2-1	TGCAGTGCTAGTACTAGCGGGGTTTACAATGAGCAGTTCTTC	CSASTSGVYNEQFF
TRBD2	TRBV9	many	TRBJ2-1	TGTGCCAGCAGCGTAGTAGCGGGAGTATCATCTGAGCAGTTCTTC	CASSVVAGVSSEQFF
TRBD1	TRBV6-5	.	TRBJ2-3	TGTGCCAGCAGTTACGAACGGGACAGATCCAAGTATTTT	CASSYERDRSKYF
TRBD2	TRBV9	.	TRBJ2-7	TGTGCCAGCAGCGGGAGCGGGAGCTTTGGGGAGCAGTACTTC	CASSGSGSFGEQYF
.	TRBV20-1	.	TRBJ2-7	TGCAGTGATATCACCGTCGGGTTGTGGGACTCCTACGAGCAGTACTTC	CSDITVGLWDSYEQYF
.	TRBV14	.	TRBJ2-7	TGTGCCAGCAGCCAAGACCCTCAAAGTGCCGAGCAGTACTTC	CASSQDPQSAEQYF
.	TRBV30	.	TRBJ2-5	TGTGCCTGGAGAACAGAAGAGACCCAGTACTTC	CAWRTEETQYF
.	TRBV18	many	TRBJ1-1	TGTGCCAGCTCACCACCAGGACGGCCGAACACTGAAGCTTTCTTT	CASSPPGRPNTEAFF
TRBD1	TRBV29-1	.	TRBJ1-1	TGCAGCGGGACCGGGACAGGGGCCACTGAAGCTTTCTTT	CSGTGTGATEAFF
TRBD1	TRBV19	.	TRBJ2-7	TGTGCCAGTAGCACCCTAGCCTGGGACAGGGGCTACGAGCAGTACTTC	CASSTLAWDRGYEQYF
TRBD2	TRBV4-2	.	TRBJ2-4	TGTGCCAGCAGCCAGGGACTAGCGGGATCCAAAAACATTCAGTACTTC	CASSQGLAGSKNIQYF
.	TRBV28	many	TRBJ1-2	TGTGCCAGCAGTTTATCGAGCCGGGGTCCTCTCTATGGCTACACCTTC	CASSLSSRGPLYGYTF
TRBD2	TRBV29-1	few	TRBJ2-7	TGCAGCGCGAGAACCGGGACTAGGATGGGCGAGCAGTACTTC	CSARTGTRMGEQYF
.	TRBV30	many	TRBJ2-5	TGTGCCTGGAGTGTACGTAGGACATCGGTGTACTTC	CAWSVRRTSVYF
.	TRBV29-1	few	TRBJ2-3	TGCAGCGTTGAAGCGGCAGGTCGCCCAGATACGCAGTATTTT	CSVEAAGRPDTQYF
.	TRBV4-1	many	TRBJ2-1	TGCGCCAGCAGCCAAGTTTTAGCGGACTACAATGAGCAGTTCTTC	CASSQVLADYNEQFF
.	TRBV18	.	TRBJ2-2	TGTGCCAGCTCACCACCGCTGAAAGCGAACACCGGGGAGCTGTTTTTT	CASSPPLKANTGELFF
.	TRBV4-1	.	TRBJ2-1	TGCGCCAGCAGCCAAGCAGCCCAGCCACGGGGTAGAGTCGGAGACAATGAGCAGTTCTTC	CASSQAAQPRGRVGDNEQFF
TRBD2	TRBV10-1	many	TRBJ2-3	TGCGCCAGCAGTGATCACGGACTAGCAGGCGATACGCAGTATTTT	CASSDHGLAGDTQYF
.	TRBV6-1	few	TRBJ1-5	TGTGCCAGCAGTGAAACCAGGATCAATCAGCCCCAGCATTTT	CASSETRINQPQHF
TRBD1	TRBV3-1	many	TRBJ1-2	TGTGCCAGCAGCGGGACAGGGCGCGGCTACACCTTC	CASSGTGRGYTF